This T cell receptor (beta chain) comes out of a study of blood T cell repertoires in COVID-19. Study as a whole: Italy, Spain and the United States were the sources of the convalescent and acute COVID-19 samples. Sample material is recorded as cDNA or gDNA derived from T cells, B-cell-depleted T cells, or PBMCs.

The V gene's germline CDR1 is PRHDT and CDR2 FYEKMQ (reference sequence). V was clipped by 5 bases and J by 10 bases, with 17 bases between them. The CDR3 length is 14 residues. In the study's own analysis: Cell counts per sample came from amplifying reference gene primers. Sequencing was performed with immunoSEQ multiplex PCR; in TCRdb, only in-frame clones are kept and a portion is missing. Clone size and the V and J calls come from that table; the DNA yielded D and trimming. The data contain approximately 250,000 clones, about nine tenths of them singletons. Material for sequencing was peripheral blood. This receptor was obtained from a man between 25 and 39 years old who had recovered from COVID-19. This chain connects TRBV13 to TRBJ1-4; TRBD1 might be the D (5 bases). CDR3: CASSPGWGDGKLFF. CDR3 coding DNA: TGTGCCAGCAGCCCCGGGTGGGGGGATGGAAAACTGTTTTTT.